The clone carrying this TCR beta chain was observed many times. Its antigen remains unknown. Template switching (which added a universal primer site) was used, and cDNA carried unique molecular identifiers. TCRdb called the 5' RACE reads again in MiXCR, with one record for every CDR3 protein. The data show hundreds of thousands of distinct CDR3 sequences, with 5.5% to 7.5% seen just once and roughly 1.8% held by the top ten. Germline V gene sequence: CDR1 KGHDR, CDR2 SFDVKD. V lost 3 bases to trimming and J lost 1 base, with 5 bases between them. This CDR3 contains 13 residues. The record originates from a study of identical twins. General study points: Because invariant MAIT and iNKT cells could be present, zero-insertion analyses could be partly confounded. Cord blood beta clonotypes that were abundant carried fewer insertions, and memory repertoires showed no such trend. Twins' surplus sharing was weaker for beta out-of-frame sequences.

The receptor was isolated from a man between 18 and 29 years old in good health. The J gene is TRBJ1-1, the V gene TRBV24-1, with D perhaps TRBD1 (5 bases). Sequenced sample: naive T cells sorted from blood. The CDR3 sequence is CATSDGANTEAFF. CDR3 coding DNA: TGTGCCACCAGTGATGGGGCGAACACTGAAGCTTTCTTT.